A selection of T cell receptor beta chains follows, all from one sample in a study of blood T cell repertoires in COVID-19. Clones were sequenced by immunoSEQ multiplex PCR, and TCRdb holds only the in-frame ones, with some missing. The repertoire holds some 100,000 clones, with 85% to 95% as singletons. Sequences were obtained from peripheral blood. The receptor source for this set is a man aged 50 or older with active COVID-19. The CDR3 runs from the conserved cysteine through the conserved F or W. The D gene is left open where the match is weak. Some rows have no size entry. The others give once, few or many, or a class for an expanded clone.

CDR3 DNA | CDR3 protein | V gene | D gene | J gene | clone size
TGTGCCAGCAGATCTTCTAGCGGAGGAGCGGAGACCCAGTACTTC | CASRSSSGGAETQYF | TRBV6-5 | TRBD2 | TRBJ2-5 | NA
TGTGCCAGCACTGACCGAGGAGGCCACATTCAGTACTTC | CASTDRGGHIQYF | TRBV5-6 | NA | TRBJ2-4 | NA
TGTGCCAGCAGCCAAGCGCTTAGCGTCGCCTACGAGCAGTACTTC | CASSQALSVAYEQYF | TRBV3-1/TRBV3-2 | NA | TRBJ2-7 | NA
TGTGCCAGTAGTAGAATGGAGGGGAGTAAAGAGACCCAGTACTTC | CASSRMEGSKETQYF | TRBV19 | NA | TRBJ2-5 | NA
TGTGCCAGCAGTCCTGGGGCTGGCTACACCTTC | CASSPGAGYTF | TRBV25-1 | NA | TRBJ1-2 | NA
TGCGCCAGCAGTGCCGGGACTAGCGGGATAAATGAGCAGTTCTTC | CASSAGTSGINEQFF | TRBV10-1 | TRBD2 | TRBJ2-1 | NA
TGTGCCAGCAGCTATAAGATTCGACTAGCGGGACGCACAGATACGCAGTATTTT | CASSYKIRLAGRTDTQYF | TRBV7-9 | TRBD2 | TRBJ2-3 | NA
TGCGCCAGCAGCGCGGCGTCAGGGACAGGGATCGCTGAAGCTTTCTTT | CASSAASGTGIAEAFF | TRBV5-1 | TRBD1 | TRBJ1-1 | NA
TGTGCCAGCAGTCCGGACAGGGGGAAGAACTACGAGCAGTACTTC | CASSPDRGKNYEQYF | TRBV5-4 | TRBD1 | TRBJ2-7 | NA
TGTGCCAGCAGCCCGGGACAGGGAAACTATGGCTACACCTTC | CASSPGQGNYGYTF | TRBV3-1/TRBV3-2 | TRBD1 | TRBJ1-2 | NA
TGTGCCGGAGCGGGAGGGAACACCGGGGAGCTGTTTTTT | CAGAGGNTGELFF | TRBV12-3/TRBV12-4 | TRBD2 | TRBJ2-2 | NA
TGTGCCAGCAGCCAGGACAGAGCTATGAACACTGAAGCTTTCTTT | CASSQDRAMNTEAFF | TRBV6-6 | NA | TRBJ1-1 | NA
TGTGCCAGTAGTATAGACCAGGGGCCCTCACCCCTCCACTTT | CASSIDQGPSPLHF | TRBV19 | NA | TRBJ1-6 | NA
TGTGCCAGCAGCAAAGGGACTAGCGGGAGGAGGGAGACCCAGTACTTC | CASSKGTSGRRETQYF | TRBV7-3 | TRBD2 | TRBJ2-5 | NA
TGTGCCAGCAGCTCCCAGGGAACCGGCTATGGCTACACCTTC | CASSSQGTGYGYTF | TRBV11-2 | NA | TRBJ1-2 | NA
TGTGCCAGTGAACCCACGGGAAGCTATGGCTACACCTTC | CASEPTGSYGYTF | TRBV19 | NA | TRBJ1-2 | NA
TGTGCCAGCAGCTTCGGGACAGGGTTCGGCGAGCAGTACTTC | CASSFGTGFGEQYF | TRBV5-6 | TRBD1 | TRBJ2-7 | NA
TGTGCCAGCAGGCTACAGGACCAAGAGACCCAGTACTTC | CASRLQDQETQYF | TRBV6-6 | NA | TRBJ2-5 | NA
TGTGCCAGCTCACGGACTAGCGGGAGGGCAGATACGCAGTATTTT | CASSRTSGRADTQYF | TRBV18 | TRBD2 | TRBJ2-3 | NA
TGTGCCAGCAGCCCCTTTCTTGGCACCGCCTACGAGCAGTACTTC | CASSPFLGTAYEQYF | TRBV28 | NA | TRBJ2-7 | NA
TGTGCCAGCTCACCGACGACAGGGGAAGAGGATGGCTACACCTTC | CASSPTTGEEDGYTF | TRBV18 | TRBD1 | TRBJ1-2 | NA
TGTGCCAGTAGCCCGGGACAGGATAGAGGCTACACCTTC | CASSPGQDRGYTF | TRBV19 | TRBD1 | TRBJ1-2 | NA
TGTGCCAGCAGCCAAAGCCACAACACTGAAGCTTTCTTT | CASSQSHNTEAFF | TRBV14 | NA | TRBJ1-1 | NA
TGTGCCAGCAGCCAAGCGTGGGAGAGCTACGAGCAGTACTTC | CASSQAWESYEQYF | TRBV3-1/TRBV3-2 | NA | TRBJ2-7 | NA
TGCGCCAGCAGCCCTACAGGGGGCTTAAAGGAGACCCAGTACTTC | CASSPTGGLKETQYF | TRBV5-1 | TRBD1 | TRBJ2-5 | NA
TGTGCCAGCAGTCGACAGGGGGGTCAGCCCCAGCATTTT | CASSRQGGQPQHF | TRBV6-5 | TRBD1 | TRBJ1-5 | NA
TGTGCCAGCAGCTCCATCCAGGACGAGCAGTACTTC | CASSSIQDEQYF | TRBV3-1/TRBV3-2 | NA | TRBJ2-7 | NA
TGTGCCAGCAGCATACCAACAGGGATGGTTGAAAAACTGTTTTTT | CASSIPTGMVEKLFF | TRBV5-8 | NA | TRBJ1-4 | NA
TGTGCCAGCAGCAGCTATTTCTACCGGGACAGGGGGCAAGAGCAGTACTTC | CASSSYFYRDRGQEQYF | TRBV21-1 | NA | TRBJ2-7 | NA
TGTGCCAGCAGATACGCTGGGACAGGGGCCGGGGAGCTGTTTTTT | CASRYAGTGAGELFF | TRBV7-2 | TRBD1 | TRBJ2-2 | NA
TGTGCCAGCAGCTTACTAGCGGGTCCGGGCGGGGAGCTGTTTTTT | CASSLLAGPGGELFF | TRBV5-6 | TRBD2 | TRBJ2-2 | NA
TGTGCCAGCAGCCCCGAGGGGGACACCGGGGAGCTGTTTTTT | CASSPEGDTGELFF | TRBV7-6 | NA | TRBJ2-2 | NA
TGTGCCAGCAGTTACACATCCGGGACAGGGAACACTGAAGCTTTCTTT | CASSYTSGTGNTEAFF | TRBV6-5 | TRBD1 | TRBJ1-1 | NA
TGTGCCAGCAGCTTGCTCGGGACAGGGGGCCCCTACGAGCAGTACTTC | CASSLLGTGGPYEQYF | TRBV5-6 | TRBD1 | TRBJ2-7 | NA
TGCGCCAGCAGCGTTGACAGACACACAGATACGCAGTATTTT | CASSVDRHTDTQYF | TRBV10-1 | NA | TRBJ2-3 | once
TGTGCCAGCACCCGGCCAGGGGGCAATTCCGCCGGGGAGCTGTTTTTT | CASTRPGGNSAGELFF | TRBV5-4 | TRBD1 | TRBJ2-2 | NA
TGTGCCAGCAGGGCGAAAGCGCAAGGCGGGGAGCTGTTTTTT | CASRAKAQGGELFF | TRBV9 | NA | TRBJ2-2 | NA
TGTGCCAGTACAGGGGGCAGTGAAAAACTGTTTTTT | CASTGGSEKLFF | TRBV19 | TRBD1 | TRBJ1-4 | NA
TGCAGTGCTAGTATACTAGCGGACTCCAATGAGCAGTTCTTC | CSASILADSNEQFF | TRBV20-1 | TRBD2 | TRBJ2-1 | NA
TGTGCCAGCAGTGCCACCGCCGGGACAGGGAGGAATGAGCAGTTCTTC | CASSATAGTGRNEQFF | TRBV25-1 | TRBD1 | TRBJ2-1 | NA
TGTGCCAGCAGGTTATCTGGTTTGAGCGAAAAACTGTTTTTT | CASRLSGLSEKLFF | TRBV28 | NA | TRBJ1-4 | NA
TGTGCCACCACGATGGACAGGGGGAATGGCTACACCTTC | CATTMDRGNGYTF | TRBV28 | TRBD1 | TRBJ1-2 | many
TGCGCCAGCAGCGTCCGGGACAGGGATATTGATGAGCAGTTCTTC | CASSVRDRDIDEQFF | TRBV5-1 | TRBD1 | TRBJ2-1 | few
TGTGCCAGCAGTTTGACACCCCAAGGACAGATCAATCAGCCCCAGCATTTT | CASSLTPQGQINQPQHF | TRBV28 | NA | TRBJ1-5 | NA
TGTGCCAGCAGTCAGGGATATTCTTCACCCCTCCACTTT | CASSQGYSSPLHF | TRBV6-2/TRBV6-3 | NA | TRBJ1-6 | NA
TGCGCCAGCAGCTTGGCCCAAACCGGGACAGGGTTCTCCTACGAGCAGTACTTC | CASSLAQTGTGFSYEQYF | TRBV5-1 | TRBD1 | TRBJ2-7 | NA
TGTGCCAGCACCCGATCCTTCGGGGTCTATGAGCAGTTCTTC | CASTRSFGVYEQFF | TRBV28 | NA | TRBJ2-1 | NA
TGTGCCACCAGTACAGGGGGAAGCTATGGCTACACCTTC | CATSTGGSYGYTF | TRBV24-1 | TRBD1 | TRBJ1-2 | NA
TGTGCCAGCAGCCCCCCCGGGAGGGAGAGGCGGCAAGAGACCCAGTACTTC | CASSPPGRERRQETQYF | TRBV7-9 | TRBD2 | TRBJ2-5 | once
TGTGCCAGCAGCGTAGGTGCTAGCGGGAGGGCCATCAACAATGAGCAGTTCTTC | CASSVGASGRAINNEQFF | TRBV9 | TRBD2 | TRBJ2-1 | NA
TGTGCCACCAGTGATAAGCGGGCATCCGGGGATACGCAGTATTTT | CATSDKRASGDTQYF | TRBV24-1 | NA | TRBJ2-3 | NA
TGCGCCAGCAGCCTAAGGACAGATGGTGGCTACACCTTC | CASSLRTDGGYTF | TRBV5-1 | NA | TRBJ1-2 | NA
TGTGCCTGGAGTTGGCGGAGCTCCTACGAGCAGTACTTC | CAWSWRSSYEQYF | TRBV30 | NA | TRBJ2-7 | NA
TGTGCCAGCGGGCGGAACACTGAAGCTTTCTTT | CASGRNTEAFF | TRBV6-5 | NA | TRBJ1-1 | NA
TGTGCCAGCAGTTACTCGGTAGCGGGAGTCAATGAGCAGTTCTTC | CASSYSVAGVNEQFF | TRBV6-5 | TRBD2 | TRBJ2-1 | once
TGTGCCAGTAGTTCCCTGGGAGGTCGAGACGGAAACTATGGCTACACCTTC | CASSSLGGRDGNYGYTF | TRBV19 | NA | TRBJ1-2 | NA
TGTGCCAGCAGCTCCCTGACTAGTTTCCCATACAATGAGCAGTTCTTC | CASSSLTSFPYNEQFF | TRBV11-2 | NA | TRBJ2-1 | NA
TGCAGCGCCAGACTAGCGGGAGGGCTGAATGAGCAGTTCTTC | CSARLAGGLNEQFF | TRBV29-1 | TRBD2 | TRBJ2-1 | NA
TGTGCCAGCATCGGGGGAACTAACTATGGCTACACCTTC | CASIGGTNYGYTF | TRBV28 | NA | TRBJ1-2 | NA
TGTGCCAGTACCTTACCCCCAGGGGGGAATCCTGAAGCTTTCTTT | CASTLPPGGNPEAFF | TRBV19 | TRBD1 | TRBJ1-1 | NA